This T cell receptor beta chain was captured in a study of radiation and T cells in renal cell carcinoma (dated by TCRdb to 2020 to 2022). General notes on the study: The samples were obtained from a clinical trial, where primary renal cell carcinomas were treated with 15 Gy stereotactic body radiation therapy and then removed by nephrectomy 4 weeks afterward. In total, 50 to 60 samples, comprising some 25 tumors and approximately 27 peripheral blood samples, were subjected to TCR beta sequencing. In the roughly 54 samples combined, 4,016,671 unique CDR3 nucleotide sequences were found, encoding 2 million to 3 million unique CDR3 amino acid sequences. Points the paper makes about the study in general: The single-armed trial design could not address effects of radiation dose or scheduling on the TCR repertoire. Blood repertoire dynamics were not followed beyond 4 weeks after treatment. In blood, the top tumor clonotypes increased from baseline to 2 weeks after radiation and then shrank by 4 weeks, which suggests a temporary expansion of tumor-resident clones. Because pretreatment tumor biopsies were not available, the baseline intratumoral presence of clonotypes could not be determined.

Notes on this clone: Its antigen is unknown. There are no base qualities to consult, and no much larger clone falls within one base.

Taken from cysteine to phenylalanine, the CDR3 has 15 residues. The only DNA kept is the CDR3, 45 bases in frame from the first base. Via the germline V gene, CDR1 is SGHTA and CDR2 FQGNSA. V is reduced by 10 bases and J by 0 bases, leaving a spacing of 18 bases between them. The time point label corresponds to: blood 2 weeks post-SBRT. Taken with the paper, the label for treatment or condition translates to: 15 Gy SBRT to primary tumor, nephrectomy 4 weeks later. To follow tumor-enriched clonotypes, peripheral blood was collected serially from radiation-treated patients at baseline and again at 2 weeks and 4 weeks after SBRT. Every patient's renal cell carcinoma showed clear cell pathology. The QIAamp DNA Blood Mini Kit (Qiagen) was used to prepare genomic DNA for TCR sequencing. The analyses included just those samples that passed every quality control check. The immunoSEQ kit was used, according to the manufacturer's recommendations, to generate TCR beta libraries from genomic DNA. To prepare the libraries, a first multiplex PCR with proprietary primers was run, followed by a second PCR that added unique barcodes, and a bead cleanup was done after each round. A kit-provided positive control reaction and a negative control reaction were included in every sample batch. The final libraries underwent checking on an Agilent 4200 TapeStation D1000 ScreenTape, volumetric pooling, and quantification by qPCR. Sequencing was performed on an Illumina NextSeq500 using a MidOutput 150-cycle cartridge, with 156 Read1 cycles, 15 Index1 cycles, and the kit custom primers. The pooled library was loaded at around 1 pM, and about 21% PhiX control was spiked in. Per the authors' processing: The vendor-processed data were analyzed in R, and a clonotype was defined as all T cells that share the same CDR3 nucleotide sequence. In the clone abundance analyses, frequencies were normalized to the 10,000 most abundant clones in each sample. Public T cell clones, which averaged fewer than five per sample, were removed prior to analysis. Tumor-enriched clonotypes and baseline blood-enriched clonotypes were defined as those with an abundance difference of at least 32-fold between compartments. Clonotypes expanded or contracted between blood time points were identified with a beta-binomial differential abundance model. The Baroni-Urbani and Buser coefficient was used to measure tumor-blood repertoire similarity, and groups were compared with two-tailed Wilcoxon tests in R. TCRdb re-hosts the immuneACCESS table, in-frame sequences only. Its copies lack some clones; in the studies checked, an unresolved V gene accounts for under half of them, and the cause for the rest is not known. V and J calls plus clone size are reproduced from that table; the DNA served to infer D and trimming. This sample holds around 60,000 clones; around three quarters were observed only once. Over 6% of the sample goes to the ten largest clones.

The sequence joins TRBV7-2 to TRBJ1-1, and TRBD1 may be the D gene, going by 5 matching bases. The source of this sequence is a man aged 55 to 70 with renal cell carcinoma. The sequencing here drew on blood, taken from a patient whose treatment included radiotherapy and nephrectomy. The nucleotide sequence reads TGTGCCACCAAGGCGCCCACAGGATTGAACACTGAAGCTTTCTTT. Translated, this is CATKAPTGLNTEAFF.